This T cell receptor (beta chain) was sequenced for a study of T cells in Graves' hyperthyroidism and ophthalmopathy. Amplification yielded TCR beta CDR3 regions, with RNA transcripts as the source. The TCR CDR3 first-round RT-PCR relied on the HTBI primer set. TCRdb re-derived calls from the multiplex PCR reads in MiXCR, one entry per CDR3 protein. The sample lists a few hundred thousand distinct CDR3 sequences; 15% to 18% were seen once. Newly diagnosed patients aged 18 to 65 had hyperthyroidism of under 2 months' duration. The study excluded patients with uncontrolled infection, other autoimmune disease, pregnancy or lactation. It was 8.5 to 10 ml of fresh peripheral blood that supplied the PBMCs. This clonotype was observed at least ten times. Its specificity is not known. At one end the junction does not follow the germline gene, possibly because of a read error. Points from the study as a whole: Expanded thyroid clonotypes (above 0.001) were mostly also found in blood.

The CDR3 extends over 15 amino acids. Germline V gene sequence: CDR1 MNHNS, CDR2 SASEGT. The sequence came from a woman aged 25 to 39 with Graves' hyperthyroidism. V gene TRBV6-1 combines with J gene TRBJ2-7; 7 bases match TRBD1. The sample consisted of blood. As DNA, the CDR3 is TGTGCCAGCAGGGAAGTGACAGGGTCGTTCCACGAGCAGTACTTC. This gives the protein CASREVTGSFHEQYF.